Each of the 5 T cell receptor beta chains below was sequenced from the same sample in a study of cytomegalovirus exposure and HLA in healthy donors. Both 60 Vbeta primers and 13 Jbeta primers went into the PCR. Some clones are missing from TCRdb's copy, which holds only in-frame ones; the method was immunoSEQ multiplex PCR. The sample yields roughly 99,000 clones, 60% to 75% seen once. Sequences were obtained from PBMCs. The receptors were sampled from a man aged 25-40 years in good health and CMV-seronegative.

The chain couples TRBV5-1 to TRBJ2-5; D call uncertain. The CDR3 is 14 amino acids. Germline CDR1 and CDR2: SGHRS and YFSETQ. Between the trimmed V and J ends, which lost 0 bases and 5 bases, there was a span of 11 bases. DNA for the CDR3: TGCGCCAGCAGCTTGGGCGGTAGCTGGGAGACCCAGTACTTC. This codes for CASSLGGSWETQYF.

This clone was counted only a few times. The V and J genes are TRBV28 and TRBJ2-2; TRBD2 agrees at 11 bases. This CDR3 contains 15 residues. Looked up from germline, CDR1 is MDHEN and CDR2 is SYDVKM. The trim removed 1 base at V and 7 bases at J, leaving 2 bases unmatched. The DNA for the CDR3 is TGTGCCAGCAGTTTATTTACTAGCGGGAGCGGGGAGCTGTTTTTT. Encoded protein: CASSLFTSGSGELFF.

This chain joins TRBV19 and TRBJ2-1; TRBD1 aligns across 8 bases. Germline-derived CDR1 and CDR2 are LNHDA and SQIVND (reference sequence). This CDR3 region has 15 residues. The trim removed 5 bases at V and 1 base at J, leaving 4 bases unmatched. This CDR3 is CASSPDRGSYNEQFF. CDR3 coding DNA: TGTGCCAGTAGTCCCGACAGGGGATCCTACAATGAGCAGTTCTTC.

The V and J genes are TRBV28 and TRBJ2-7; D possibly corresponds to TRBD2 (7 bases). The V and J ends lost 4 bases and 5 bases respectively, with 12 bases between them. Germline V gene data show CDR1 as MDHEN and CDR2 as SYDVKM. The CDR3 consists of 13 residues. CDR3 sequence: CASSWRGGDEQYF. CDR3 nucleotides: TGTGCCAGCAGTTGGAGGGGGGGCGACGAGCAGTACTTC.

The genes are TRBV4-1 and TRBJ2-7, with 8 bases lining up with TRBD1. The CDR3 sequence is 16 residues long. Unmatched junction bases numbered 8, after V lost 1 base and J lost 3 bases. Germline V CDR1 and CDR2: MGHRA, YSYEKL. The CDR3 region is CASSQGVRTGNYEQYF. For the CDR3, the DNA is TGCGCCAGCAGCCAAGGTGTCAGGACAGGGAACTACGAGCAGTACTTC.